This T cell receptor (beta chain) emerged from a study of human T cells and chemical hapten exposure. About the study: Donors were sensitized with 2% DPC on the upper inner arm. Study-wide results and caveats: Versus controls, expanded TCRs had significantly more large CDR3 similarity clusters.

Described time point: patch test 1, 2 weeks after DPC sensitization. Treatment here: therapeutic diphenylcyclopropenone sensitization with weekly scalp DPC. CDR1 is SQVTM and CDR2 is ANQGSEA in the germline V gene. This CDR3 has 13 residues. The V gene lost 4 bases and the J gene lost 6 bases, with 12 bases spanning the gap. This clonotype was detected a few times. Its specificity is unknown. Using its own MiXCR run on the RACE reads, TCRdb lists one record per CDR3 protein. The data contain around 100,000 distinct CDR3 sequences, approximately 10% of them singletons. This chain connects TRBV29-1 to TRBJ2-2; D gene unclear. The origin of this receptor is a woman aged 40 to 55 with alopecia areata. Some clones in this sample may be carry-over from other donors' samples. The sample in question was whole blood, obtained in connection with sensitization to the hapten diphenylcyclopropenone (DPC). This CDR3 reads CSVAPTTPGELFF. CDR3 bases: TGCAGCGTTGCCCCGACAACCCCCGGGGAGCTGTTTTTT.